This T cell receptor beta chain is from a study of T cells after yellow fever vaccination. The ends were cut back, 6 bases at V and 1 base at J, with 19 bases in the middle. This CDR3 has 17 amino acids. Concerning this clonotype itself: Its antigen is as yet unknown.

The authors made TCR cDNA by 5'RACE template switching, adding a universal primer site and UMIs. TCRdb called the 5' RACE reads again in MiXCR, with one record for every CDR3 protein. The table records some 400,000 distinct CDR3 sequences, approximately 5.7% of them present only once. Findings and caveats of the study: Reappearance after the booster was seen for most primary-vaccination clones, at 95% to 97% CD4 and more than 80% CD8. A limited proportion of clonotypes was detected within both the CD4 and CD8 compartments. Contaminating bulk clonotypes could be abundant in FACS-sorted repertoires.

The sample consisted of PBMCs, taken 5 days after the yellow fever booster vaccination. The TCR was taken from a man aged 30 to 45 who received the YFV17D yellow fever vaccine. J is TRBJ2-1 and V is TRBV12-3 or TRBV12-4; the D call may be TRBD1 or TRBD2 (5 bases each). CDR3 residues: CASSLGSGGASYNEQFF. The CDR3 coding sequence is TGTGCCAGCAGCCTTGGAAGTGGGGGAGCGTCCTACAATGAGCAGTTCTTC.